This T cell receptor beta chain derives from a study of T cells after posttransplantation cyclophosphamide. Study results and limitations: TRB overlap between skin or GI tissue T cells and blood was limited. Recipient CMV seropositivity and CMV reactivation strongly tracked TRB clonality.

Trimming removed 5 bases from V and 0 bases from J, with 15 bases in between. Germline V gene sequence: CDR1 GTSNPN, CDR2 SVGIG (reference sequence). CDR3 length equals 15 residues. Remarks on this clone: The antigen remains unidentified.

The assay was immunoSEQ multiplex PCR, and TCRdb's table has in-frame clones only and misses some. The table has 22,000 or so clones, 73% seen once; the top ten hold about 0.7%. This related bone marrow graft donor gave peripheral blood on the day of marrow donation. The clonotype comes from a woman aged 60-70 years in good health, CMV-negative, and a related stem cell transplant donor. This chain joins TRBV30 and TRBJ2-3, with D perhaps matching TRBD2 (5 bases). The specimen was memory CD4+ T cells sorted from PBMCs. CDR3 region: CAWSIGLGSTDTQYF. In DNA form, the CDR3 reads TGTGCCTGGTCGATCGGACTGGGGAGCACAGATACGCAGTATTTT.